This T cell receptor (beta chain) comes out of a study of healthy donors' naive CD4 and CD8 T cells. Starting from roughly 0.45 ug of total RNA, TCR libraries were made with linear amplification. From the reads, TCRdb called clonotypes with MiXCR, one entry per CDR3 protein. Of around 200,000 distinct CDR3 sequences listed, over 60% were seen once; the top ten hold approximately 2.5%. The receptor comes from a pool of human donors in good health; the sample pools cells from several healthy donors. Sequencing was carried out using naive CD4+ and CD8+ T cells sorted from blood, pooled from several donors.

The CDR3 sequence is CASSYLAGSYEQYF. The DNA of the CDR3 is TGTGCCAGCAGTTATCTAGCGGGGTCCTACGAGCAGTACTTC. V usage is TRBV27 and J usage is TRBJ2-7; TRBD2 matches 9 bases. Per the germline V gene, CDR1 is MNHEY and CDR2 is SMNVEV (reference sequence). J was trimmed by 1 base and V by 4 bases; bases with no gene match: 2. This CDR3 region has 14 residues.